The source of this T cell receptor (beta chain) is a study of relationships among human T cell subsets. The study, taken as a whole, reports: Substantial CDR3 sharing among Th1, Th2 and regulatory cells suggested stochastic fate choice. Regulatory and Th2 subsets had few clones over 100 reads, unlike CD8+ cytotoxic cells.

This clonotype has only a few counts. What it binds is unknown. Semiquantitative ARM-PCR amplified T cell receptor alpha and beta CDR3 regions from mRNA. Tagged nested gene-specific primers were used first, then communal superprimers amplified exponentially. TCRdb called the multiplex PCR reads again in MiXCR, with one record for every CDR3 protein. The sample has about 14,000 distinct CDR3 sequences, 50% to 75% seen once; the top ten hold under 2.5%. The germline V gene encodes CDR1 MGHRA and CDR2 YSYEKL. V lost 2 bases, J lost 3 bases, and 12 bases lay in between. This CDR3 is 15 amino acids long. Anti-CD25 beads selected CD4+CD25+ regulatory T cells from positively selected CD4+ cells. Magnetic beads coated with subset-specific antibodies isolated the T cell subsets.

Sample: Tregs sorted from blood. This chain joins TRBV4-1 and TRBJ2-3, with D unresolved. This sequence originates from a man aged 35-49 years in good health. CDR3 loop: CASSQPAEKTDTQYF. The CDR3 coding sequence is TGCGCCAGCAGCCAACCCGCGGAGAAAACAGATACGCAGTATTTT.